A single sample gave rise to the 14 T cell receptor beta chains below, sequenced in a study of T cells in women clearing cervical HPV infection. TCRdb's table, derived via immunoSEQ multiplex PCR, lists solely in-frame clones and lacks some. The sample holds over 30,000 clones. Sample: blood buffy coat. Receptor source: a woman aged 18-70 years with a cervical HPV16 infection that either progressed to CIN3+ or cleared (not recorded which).

Notes on this clone: The CDR3 extends 3 residues past the end of the read, so its final part is completed from the germline J gene. The chain has TRBV5-6 and TRBJ1-2; 9 positions match TRBD1. CDR3 length equals 15 residues. From germline, CDR1 is SGHDT and CDR2 YYEEEE. Losses at the gene ends were 6 bases for V and 5 bases for J; bases not matched to a gene: 11. CDR3 in amino acids: CASTKLQGAEYGYTF. The CDR3 DNA, read in part, is TGTGCCAGCACCAAATTACAGGGGGCGGAATATGGC.

In the case of this clone: The sequence runs out 3 residues before the end of the CDR3; the remainder is reconstructed from the germline J gene. The chain is built from TRBV11-2 and TRBJ2-3, with no clear D. V was shortened by 0 bases and J by 8 bases, with 6 bases between the two germline ends. The CDR3 is 12 residues long. Germline CDR1 and CDR2: SGHAT and FQNNGV. The CDR3 DNA, read in part, is TGTGCCAGCAGCTTAGATAAGGCTACG. Translated, it gives CASSLDKAT. In full, the CDR3 is CASSLDKATQYF.

The sequenced CDR3 bases are TGTGCCAGCAGCTTAGGGACTAGTAACGTTCCCTACGAG. As protein: CASSLGTSNVPYE. The CDR3 in its entirety is CASSLGTSNVPYEQYF. The chain carries TRBV13 and TRBJ2-7; tentatively, D is TRBD2 (6 bases). The read terminates 3 residues before the CDR3 end, so the remaining end is supplied by the germline J gene. The CDR3 is 16 residues long. V gave up 0 bases and J gave up 2 bases, with 14 bases separating them. Germline-derived CDR1 and CDR2 are PRHDT and FYEKMQ (reference sequence).

As to this clone: The read falls 3 residues short of the CDR3 end, and the missing part is taken from the germline J gene. The V call is TRBV5-1, the J call TRBJ1-6; D perhaps matches TRBD1 (5 bases). Germline loops: CDR1 SGHRS, CDR2 YFSETQ. V was trimmed by 8 bases and J by 7 bases, leaving 13 bases between them. This CDR3 spans 13 amino acids. CDR3 in amino acids: CARVGAENSPLHF. Partial CDR3 DNA: TGCGCCAGGGTAGGGGCAGAGAATTCACCC.

Notes on this clone: Sequencing ends 3 residues short of the CDR3 end; the germline J gene provides the rest. This chain uses TRBV20-1 with TRBJ2-7; D is perhaps TRBD1 (5 bases). V shed 3 bases and J shed 5 bases, with 14 bases lying between them. This CDR3 is 13 amino acids long. Germline-derived CDR1 and CDR2 are DFQATT and SNEGSKA (reference sequence). CDR3 in amino acids: CSASLQVGHEQYF. The CDR3 DNA, read in part, is TGCAGTGCTAGTTTACAGGTTGGCCACGAG.

Note on this clone: The read comes to an end 3 residues before the CDR3 does, leaving the germline J gene to fill in the end. This rearrangement joins TRBV7-3 to TRBJ2-1, with D perhaps matching TRBD2 (5 bases). Per the germline V gene, CDR1 is SGHTA and CDR2 is FQGTGA. The germline V and J ends were trimmed by 3 bases and 6 bases, with 12 bases remaining between them. The CDR3 runs 14 residues. The DNA read from the CDR3 is TGTGCCAGCAGCTTCAGAGGGCCGAGCAATGAG. The encoded protein is CASSFRGPSNE. The complete CDR3 sequence is CASSFRGPSNEQFF.

On this clone: The observed sequence ends 3 residues before the CDR3 terminus, with the missing tail filled in from the germline J gene. The rearrangement links TRBV6-2 or TRBV6-3 to TRBJ1-5; a possible D gene is TRBD1 (6 bases). Trimming removed 7 bases from V and 0 bases from J, with 13 bases in between. In germline, CDR1 is MNHEY, CDR2 SVGEGT. This CDR3 comprises 15 residues. Here the CDR3 reads CASNDYRDSNQPQHF. Partial CDR3 DNA: TGTGCCAGCAATGATTACAGGGATAGCAATCAGCCC.

Points on this clone: The read falls 3 residues short of the CDR3 end, and the missing part is taken from the germline J gene. The chain couples TRBV20-1 to TRBJ1-1; D gene ambiguous. Germline V gene sequence: CDR1 DFQATT, CDR2 SNEGSKA (reference sequence). Trimming pared 0 bases from V and 7 bases from J, leaving 6 bases between. This CDR3 comprises 11 residues. CDR3 loop: CSARDGVEAFF. Partial CDR3 DNA: TGCAGTGCTAGAGACGGGGTTGAA.

On this clone: The sequence runs out 3 residues before the end of the CDR3; the remainder is reconstructed from the germline J gene. This sequence joins TRBV7-9 and TRBJ2-6; D may be TRBD2 (5 bases). Germline CDR1 and CDR2: SEHNR and FQNEAQ (reference sequence). Trimming pared 7 bases from V and 4 bases from J, leaving 11 bases between. This CDR3 contains 14 residues. Incomplete CDR3 DNA: TGTGCCAGCACCCGGGGTATGGGGGCCAACGTC. Translating gives CASTRGMGANV. The complete CDR3 sequence is CASTRGMGANVLTF. Full variable domain (outside the CDR3, taken from reference TRBV7-9 and TRBJ2-6): DTGVSQNPRHKITKRGQNVTFRCDPISEHNRLYWYRQTLGQGPEFLTYFQNEAQLEKSRLLSDRFSAERPKGSFSTLEIQRTEQGDSAMYLCASTRGMGANVLTFGAGSRLTVL.

In regard to this clone: Read coverage stops 3 residues before the CDR3 terminus; the germline J gene supplies the remainder. The rearrangement uses TRBV12-3 or TRBV12-4 and TRBJ2-5; D may be TRBD2 (6 bases). The CDR3 loop spans 13 amino acids. V was shortened by 5 bases and J by 7 bases, with 14 bases between the two germline ends. This chain's CDR3 is CASSLGGLRTQYF. The sequenced CDR3 bases are TGTGCCAGCAGTCTTGGAGGGCTAAGGACC.

Comments on this clone: The read is 3 residues too short to cover the CDR3 end, so that end is filled in from the germline J gene. The V gene is TRBV19, the J gene TRBJ2-3, with 7 bases lining up with TRBD1. CDR1 LNHDA and CDR2 SQIVND come from the germline V gene (reference sequence). This CDR3 contains 11 residues. The CDR3 is CASSLQGTQYF. The CDR3 DNA, read in part, is TGTGCCAGTAGTTTACAGGGGACG.

On this clone: The read ends 3 residues before the CDR3 terminus; that terminus is restored from the germline J gene. The gene calls are TRBV11-2 and TRBJ2-7, with D uncertain. The CDR3 loop spans 11 amino acids. The germline V gene has CDR1 SGHAT and CDR2 FQNNGV. Between the trimmed V and J ends, which lost 3 bases and 3 bases, there was a span of 3 bases. CDR3 protein: CASSFSYEQYF. CDR3 bases read: TGTGCCAGCAGCTTCAGCTACGAG.

Remarks on this clone: Coverage ceases 3 residues before the CDR3 finishes, and the germline J gene fills in the end. J is TRBJ1-6 and V is TRBV7-2, with TRBD1 identical over 8 bases. V was clipped by 5 bases and J by 10 bases; unmatched bases: 10. Germline V gene lookup returns CDR1 SGHTA and CDR2 FQGNSA. The CDR3 covers 15 residues. CDR3 amino acids: CASSTWTGSGSPLHF. The DNA read from the CDR3 is TGTGCCAGCAGCACCTGGACAGGGTCAGGGTCACCC.

A note on this clone: Read sequence stops 3 residues before the CDR3 end, and the germline J gene provides the missing end. The chain couples TRBV4-2 to TRBJ2-3; 8 bases match TRBD2. With V trimmed by 4 bases and J by 0 bases, 12 bases remained unmatched. CDR1 and CDR2 from the germline V gene are LGHNA and YNFKEQ. The CDR3 spans 18 residues. CDR3 sequence reads: CASSPSHSGTSSTDTQYF. The CDR3 bases that were read are TGTGCCAGCAGCCCTTCACACTCCGGGACTAGTAGCACAGATACG.